The sequence of this T cell receptor (beta chain) was determined in a study of identical twins. As for this clonotype: The target antigen is unknown.

Study-level findings and limits: Not following the same donors, the study drew its conclusions from cross-sectional statistical analysis. The abundant beta clonotypes from cord blood had fewer insertions, and memory repertoires had none of this.

With 3 bases removed from V and 1 base from J, the gap between germline ends came to 13 bases. This CDR3 has 15 amino acids. CDR1 and CDR2 (germline): SQVTM, ANQGSEA. TCRdb passed the 5' RACE reads through MiXCR, listing each CDR3 protein once. Among around 220,000 distinct CDR3 sequences listed, 8% to 11% were seen once. This receptor was obtained from a man aged 45-65 years in good health. Sequenced: memory T cells sorted from blood. J is TRBJ1-3 and V is TRBV29-1; D ambiguous. The CDR3 sequence: CSVDSGSGSGNTIYF. CDR3 DNA: TGCAGCGTTGATTCCGGGTCAGGATCTGGAAACACCATATATTTT.